The TCR beta chain under discussion was sequenced for a study of response to subunit inactivated influenza vaccine. The CDR3 is made up of 15 amino acids. V lost 1 base and J lost 4, with 11 bases in between. Per germline, CDR1 PRHDT and CDR2 FYEKMQ (reference sequence). Each CDR3 protein gets one entry after TCRdb re-called the RT-PCR reads with MiXCR. The sample contains approximately 170,000 distinct CDR3 sequences, over 9.5% of which appear only once. This clonotype was picked up a small number of times. Another study also made use of these data, one on T cells expressing NK-cell markers. That work adds: 5'RACE template switching built TCR beta cDNA with unique molecular identifiers.

The receptor comes from a man in his fifties who received an inactivated influenza vaccine. The chain joins TRBV13 to TRBJ2-1, with a weak D call TRBD2 (6 bases). The sample here was CD8+ T cells sorted from PBMCs, taken approximately 13 days after vaccination. The CDR3 DNA follows: TGTGCCAGCAGCTTAGCCGGGGGAATGTACAATGAGCAGTTCTTC. It yields the protein CASSLAGGMYNEQFF.